This record covers a single T cell receptor (beta chain). Its antigen target is currently unknown. Qualities for individual bases were not recorded, and no much larger clone is one base off. Only healthy Caucasian donors were included. The twin cohort comprised three pairs of female monozygotic twins, all aged roughly 18 to 30 years. The RNA used for TCR libraries was isolated from peripheral blood mononuclear cells. Library construction relied on 5' RACE. This sample was sequenced with an Illumina HiSeq 2000. A universal primer binding site was added through template switching, and the final cDNA carried a unique molecular identifier so that TCR cDNA molecules could be counted accurately. First-strand cDNA for TCR alpha and beta chains was synthesized from specific primers in the conserved constant-segment region. Each cDNA library was double barcoded, with a SMART-Mk sample barcode plus Illumina barcodes, to control for contamination. TruSeq adapter sequences along with Illumina sample barcodes were introduced in two successive PCR steps. TCR alpha and beta cDNA libraries were sequenced on the Illumina HiSeq platform with custom primers. In the authors' own workflow: Raw reads were processed with MiGEC to extract unique molecular identifiers, and MiXCR was used to determine CDR3 positions. For each individual, recombination models were inferred using an EM algorithm with the repgenHMM and IGoR tools. Shared clonotype analysis was performed with the tcR package in R, normalizing sharing by the product of cloneset sizes. Out-of-frame nonproductive sequences were analyzed to study raw recombination free of thymic and clonal selection effects. TCRdb handled the public reads itself, with Q25 trimming in fastp and clone calling in MiXCR, and kept productive beta chains. Each CDR3 protein gets just one entry, which takes the most common genes and DNA from the rows behind it. These V and J calls originate from TCRdb's pipeline instead of the authors' own analysis. The sample table records about 790,000 distinct CDR3 sequences; 15% to 20% of these occur just once. Over 10% of the sample is taken by the ten largest.

V lost 6 bases and J lost 0 bases; the stretch between them is 15 bases long. CDR3 length: 15 amino acids, cysteine to phenylalanine. Only the CDR3 DNA is retained, 45 bases long and in frame from the first base. For CDR1 and CDR2, the germline V gene lists SGHRS and YFSETQ. This sample stems from a study of identical twins (dated by TCRdb to about 2016). Background on the whole study: The study deep-sequenced TCR alpha and beta repertoires from monozygotic twins, unrelated adults of various ages and cord blood to test whether fetal clonotypes persist. Replicate twin experiments were performed at different times using different library preparation protocols to rule out contamination. The paper as a whole reports these results and caveats: In beta out-of-frame sequences, excess twin sharing was weaker, because having fewer shared sequences lowered the signal-to-noise ratio. Fewer insertions were carried by abundant cord blood beta clonotypes; a weaker similar trend was observed in young adult naive repertoires, while no such trend was observed in memory repertoires. Zero-insertion analyses could be partly confounded by invariant T cells such as MAIT and iNKT, though diverse VJ usage argued against such confounding for most clonotypes. Out-of-frame TCR alpha sharing in monozygotic twins was systematically underestimated by recombination models, whereas sharing between unrelated individuals was in agreement with the recombination models. Compared with coincidental sharing between unrelated individuals, out-of-frame TCR alpha sequences shared between twins had an excess of sequences with low generation probability. Because the same donors could not be followed over many years, the conclusions relied on cross-sectional statistical analysis.

The data were also submitted as part of a second study, on T cells expressing NK-cell markers. The second paper further reports: TCR beta-chain repertoires were profiled in sorted CD3+CD56+NKG2C+, CD3+CD56+NKG2C- and CD3+CD56-NKG2C+ T-cell subsets from several donors. Among the eight sequenced donors, seven were HCMV-seropositive and one was HCMV-seronegative. To restrict sorting to alphabetaTCR-expressing T cells, an anti-gammadeltaTCR antibody was added in several experiments. In over 5 donors, the dominant CD3+CD56+NKG2C+ clonotypes were among the top 10 CD8+ clonotypes and accounted for about 1.0-8% of CD8+ T cells. Those dominant clonotypes were again the most abundant among CD3+CD56-NKG2C+ cells in four donors, at roughly 25-60.1%. Whether the expanded NKG2C-expressing T cell clones were specific for HCMV antigens remained unclear. All eight donors whose samples were sequenced were randomly selected healthy volunteers, three of them men and five women. To determine HCMV serostatus, a commercial ELISA kit was used to detect HCMV-specific IgG in serum. For several donors, unsorted PBMC were also used to sequence bulk peripheral blood T-cell repertoires. Reads were demultiplexed and grouped by UMI with MIGEC, and clonotypes were assembled and quantified with MiTCR. To exclude erroneous sequences, only TCR cDNA sequences supported by at least two reads were retained. The tcR package was used for downstream repertoire analysis, and clonotypes were matched between fractions using CDR3 nucleotide sequence together with V segment. VDJmatch was used to annotate antigen specificity against VDJdb, with one amino acid substitution in CDR3 allowed.

Recombination joined TRBV5-1 with TRBJ1-1; TRBD1 is a weak D gene call, 5 bases matching. Sequenced material: PBMCs. This sequence originates from a woman between 18 and 29 years old in good health. The DNA sequence is given as TGCGCCAGCAAGGGGACGACTGCTATGAACACTGAAGCTTTCTTT. Its protein reads: CASKGTTAMNTEAFF.